These 6 T cell receptor beta chains came from one sample sequenced in a study of shared clonotypes between healthy human individuals. Naive CD8 isolation took CD45RO-negative cells positively selected for CCR7 and excluded terminally differentiated effector memory CD45RA+ cells. Using immunoSEQ multiplex PCR, the repertoire was profiled, and TCRdb retains in-frame clones only, with some absent. This sample has millions of clones, with just under 95% found just once. What was sequenced was naive CD8+ T cells sorted from blood. The receptors here all came from a man younger than 30 in good health.

This chain links TRBV5-8 with TRBJ2-7; D call uncertain. With 0 bases removed from V and 1 base from J, the gap between germline ends came to 8 bases. CDR1 and CDR2 (germline): SGHTS, YDEGEE. This CDR3 spans 14 amino acids. CDR3 in amino acids: CASSLAPGSYEQYF. The CDR3 DNA is TGTGCCAGCAGCTTGGCACCAGGATCCTACGAGCAGTACTTC.

This clone was found once. The CDR3 here is CASSLGLNEKLFF. DNA of the CDR3: TGTGCCAGCAGTCTTGGACTTAATGAAAAACTGTTTTTT. The chain recombines TRBV27 with TRBJ1-4; D is undetermined. Trimming pared 5 bases from V and 4 bases from J, leaving 8 bases between. Looked up from germline, CDR1 is MNHEY and CDR2 is SMNVEV (reference sequence). CDR3 length equals 13 residues.

The rearrangement links TRBV28 to TRBJ2-3; 7 nucleotides align to TRBD1. The CDR3 has 18 amino acids. After removal of 4 bases from V and 4 bases from J, the junction contained 17 bases not matched to a gene. Germline V gene data show CDR1 as MDHEN and CDR2 as SYDVKM. CDR3 amino acids: CASSSGVIRTGGADTQYF. The DNA of the CDR3 is TGTGCCAGCAGTTCAGGCGTCATCCGGACAGGAGGAGCAGATACGCAGTATTTT.

This chain joins TRBV6-1 and TRBJ2-3; D is uncertain. The CDR3 contains 15 residues. The ends were cut back, 4 bases at V and 4 bases at J, with 15 bases in the middle. Germline assignment: CDR1 MNHNS and CDR2 SASEGT. The CDR3 here is CASSVRHLWADTQYF. The CDR3 DNA follows: TGTGCCAGCAGTGTTCGACACCTCTGGGCAGATACGCAGTATTTT.

In the case of this clone: Other DNA sequences in this specimen translate into the identical CDR3. V is TRBV27 and J is TRBJ2-6; no clear D gene. This CDR3 spans 14 amino acids. The germline gives CDR1 MNHEY, CDR2 SMNVEV (reference sequence). V gave up 5 bases and J gave up 3 bases, with 8 bases separating them. The CDR3 loop reads CASSGLGGANVLTF. The DNA of the CDR3 is TGTGCCAGCAGTGGCCTGGGTGGGGCCAACGTCCTGACTTTC.

V and J are TRBV28 and TRBJ2-2, with D unresolved. The CDR3 spans 16 residues. V was cut by 2 bases and J by 4 bases, with 14 bases left in between. The germline V gene has CDR1 MDHEN and CDR2 SYDVKM. CDR3 loop: CASSLRRRHTTGELFF. CDR3 DNA: TGTGCCAGCAGTTTACGAAGGAGACATACCACCGGGGAGCTGTTTTTT.